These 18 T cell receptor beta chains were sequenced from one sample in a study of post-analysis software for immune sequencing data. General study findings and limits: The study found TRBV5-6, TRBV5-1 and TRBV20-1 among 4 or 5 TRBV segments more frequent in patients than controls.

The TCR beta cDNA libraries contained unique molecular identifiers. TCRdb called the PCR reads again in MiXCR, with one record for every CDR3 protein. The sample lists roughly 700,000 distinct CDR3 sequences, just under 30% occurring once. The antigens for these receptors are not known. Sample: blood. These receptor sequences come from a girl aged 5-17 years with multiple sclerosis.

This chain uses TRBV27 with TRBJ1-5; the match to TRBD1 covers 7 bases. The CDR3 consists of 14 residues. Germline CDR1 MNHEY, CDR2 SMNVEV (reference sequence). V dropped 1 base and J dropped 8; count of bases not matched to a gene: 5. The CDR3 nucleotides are TGTGCCAGCAGTTTATACAGGGGTGGTGAGCCCCAGCATTTT. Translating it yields CASSLYRGGEPQHF.

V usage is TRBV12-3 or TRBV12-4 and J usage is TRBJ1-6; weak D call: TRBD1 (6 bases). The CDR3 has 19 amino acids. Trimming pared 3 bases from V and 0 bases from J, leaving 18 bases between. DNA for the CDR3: TGTGCCAGCAGTTTTGGGGGCCAACCCTCGAGCTCCTATAATTCACCCCTCCACTTT. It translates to CASSFGGQPSSSYNSPLHF.

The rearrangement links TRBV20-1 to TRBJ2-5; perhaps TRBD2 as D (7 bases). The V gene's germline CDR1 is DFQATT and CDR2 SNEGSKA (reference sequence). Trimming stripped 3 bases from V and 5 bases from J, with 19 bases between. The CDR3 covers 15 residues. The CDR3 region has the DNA TGCAGTGCTAGTCTTCTGGCGGGGGCCAGGGAGACCCAGTACTTC. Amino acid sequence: CSASLLAGARETQYF.

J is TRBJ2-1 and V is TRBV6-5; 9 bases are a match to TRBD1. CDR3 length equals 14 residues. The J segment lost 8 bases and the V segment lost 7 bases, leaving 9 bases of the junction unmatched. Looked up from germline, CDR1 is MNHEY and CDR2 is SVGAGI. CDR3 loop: CASTPGQGTDEQFF. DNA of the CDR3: TGTGCCAGCACCCCGGGACAGGGTACCGATGAGCAGTTCTTC.

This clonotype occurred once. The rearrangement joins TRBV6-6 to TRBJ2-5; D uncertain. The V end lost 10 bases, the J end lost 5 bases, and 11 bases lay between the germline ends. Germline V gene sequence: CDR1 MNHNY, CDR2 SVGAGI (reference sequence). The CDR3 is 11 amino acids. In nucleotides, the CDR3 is TGTGCCACCATGGACCGGGAGACCCAGTACTTC. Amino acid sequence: CATMDRETQYF.

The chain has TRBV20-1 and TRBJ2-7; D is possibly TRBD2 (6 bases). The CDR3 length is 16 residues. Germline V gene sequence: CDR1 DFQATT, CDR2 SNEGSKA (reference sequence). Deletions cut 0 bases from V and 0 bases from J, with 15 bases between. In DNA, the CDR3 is TGCAGTGCTAGAGATATGGGGGGTCGTAGCTCCTACGAGCAGTACTTC. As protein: CSARDMGGRSSYEQYF.

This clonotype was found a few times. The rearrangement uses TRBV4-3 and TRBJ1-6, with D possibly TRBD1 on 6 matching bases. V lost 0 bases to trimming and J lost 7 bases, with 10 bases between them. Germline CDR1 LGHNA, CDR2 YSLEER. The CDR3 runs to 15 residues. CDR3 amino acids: CASSQEARGNSPLHF. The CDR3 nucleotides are TGCGCCAGCAGCCAAGAGGCCAGGGGAAATTCACCCCTCCACTTT.

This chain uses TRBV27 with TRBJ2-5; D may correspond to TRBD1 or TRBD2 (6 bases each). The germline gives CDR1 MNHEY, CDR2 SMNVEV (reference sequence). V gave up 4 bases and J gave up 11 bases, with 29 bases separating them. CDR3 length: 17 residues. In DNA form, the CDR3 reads TGTGCCAGCAGTTCGTCCCCCCCCGGGGGCGGTGGGAATGAGCAGTACTTC. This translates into CASSSSPPGGGGNEQYF.

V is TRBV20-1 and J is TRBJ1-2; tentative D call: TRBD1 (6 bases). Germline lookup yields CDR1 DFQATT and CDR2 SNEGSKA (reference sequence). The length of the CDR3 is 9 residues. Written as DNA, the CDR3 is TGCACAGGGGAGGGCGGCTACACCTTC. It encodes CTGEGGYTF.

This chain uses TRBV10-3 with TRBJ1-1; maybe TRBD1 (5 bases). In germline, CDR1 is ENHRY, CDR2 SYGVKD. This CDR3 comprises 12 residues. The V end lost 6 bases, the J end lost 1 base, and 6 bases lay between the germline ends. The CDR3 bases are TGTGCCATCAGCGGGGCGAACACTGAAGCTTTCTTT. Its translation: CAISGANTEAFF.

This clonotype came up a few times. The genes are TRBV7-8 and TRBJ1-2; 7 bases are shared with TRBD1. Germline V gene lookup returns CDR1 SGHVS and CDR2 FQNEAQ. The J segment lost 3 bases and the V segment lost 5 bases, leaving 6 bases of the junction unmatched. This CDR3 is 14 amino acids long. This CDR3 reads CASSRDSHYYGYTF. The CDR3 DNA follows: TGTGCCAGCAGCCGGGACAGCCATTACTATGGCTACACCTTC.

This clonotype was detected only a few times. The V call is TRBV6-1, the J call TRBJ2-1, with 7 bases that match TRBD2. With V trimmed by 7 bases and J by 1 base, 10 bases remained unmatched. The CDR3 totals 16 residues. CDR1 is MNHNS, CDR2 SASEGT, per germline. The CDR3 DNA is TGTGCCAGCACCGAGCGTAGCGGGCTTTCCTACAATGAGCAGTTCTTC. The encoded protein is CASTERSGLSYNEQFF.

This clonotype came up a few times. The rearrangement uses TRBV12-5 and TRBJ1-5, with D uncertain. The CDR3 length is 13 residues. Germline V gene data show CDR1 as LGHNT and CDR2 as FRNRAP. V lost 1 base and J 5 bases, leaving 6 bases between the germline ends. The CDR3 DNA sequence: TGTGCTAGTGGTTTGGATTGGGATCAGCCCCAGCATTTT. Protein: CASGLDWDQPQHF.

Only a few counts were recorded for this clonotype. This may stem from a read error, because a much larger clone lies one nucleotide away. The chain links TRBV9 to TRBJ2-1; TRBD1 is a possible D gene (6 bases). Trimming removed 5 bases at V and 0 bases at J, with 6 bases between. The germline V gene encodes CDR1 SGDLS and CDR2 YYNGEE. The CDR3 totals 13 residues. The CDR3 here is CASRGASYNEQFF. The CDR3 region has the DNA TGTGCCAGCAGGGGGGCCTCCTACAATGAGCAGTTCTTC.

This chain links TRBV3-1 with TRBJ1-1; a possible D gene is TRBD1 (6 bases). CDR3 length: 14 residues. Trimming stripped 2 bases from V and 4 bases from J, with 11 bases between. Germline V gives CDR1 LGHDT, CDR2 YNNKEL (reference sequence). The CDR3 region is CASSQSQGSTEAFF. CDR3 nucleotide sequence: TGTGCCAGCAGCCAAAGTCAGGGGAGCACTGAAGCTTTCTTT.

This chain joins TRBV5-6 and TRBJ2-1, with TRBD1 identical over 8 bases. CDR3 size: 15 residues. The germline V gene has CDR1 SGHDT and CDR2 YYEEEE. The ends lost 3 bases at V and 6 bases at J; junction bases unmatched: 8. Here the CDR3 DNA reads TGTGCCAGCAGCTCGACAGGGGAAGAAGGCAATGAGCAGTTCTTC. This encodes CASSSTGEEGNEQFF.

CDR3 in amino acids: CATSREQWGNEQFF. The CDR3 DNA sequence: TGTGCCACCAGCAGAGAACAGTGGGGCAATGAGCAGTTCTTC. The rearrangement uses TRBV15 and TRBJ2-1; D is ambiguous. Germline V gene lookup returns CDR1 LNHNV and CDR2 YYDKDF (reference sequence). This CDR3 is built from 14 residues. V was cut by 0 bases and J by 6 bases, with 9 bases left in between.

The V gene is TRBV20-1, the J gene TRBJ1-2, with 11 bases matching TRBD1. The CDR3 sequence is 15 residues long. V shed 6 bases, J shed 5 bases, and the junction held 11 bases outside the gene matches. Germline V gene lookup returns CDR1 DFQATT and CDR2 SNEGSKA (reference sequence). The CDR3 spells CSAPDRGLALYGYTF. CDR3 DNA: TGCAGTGCGCCGGACAGGGGGCTGGCCCTATATGGCTACACCTTC.